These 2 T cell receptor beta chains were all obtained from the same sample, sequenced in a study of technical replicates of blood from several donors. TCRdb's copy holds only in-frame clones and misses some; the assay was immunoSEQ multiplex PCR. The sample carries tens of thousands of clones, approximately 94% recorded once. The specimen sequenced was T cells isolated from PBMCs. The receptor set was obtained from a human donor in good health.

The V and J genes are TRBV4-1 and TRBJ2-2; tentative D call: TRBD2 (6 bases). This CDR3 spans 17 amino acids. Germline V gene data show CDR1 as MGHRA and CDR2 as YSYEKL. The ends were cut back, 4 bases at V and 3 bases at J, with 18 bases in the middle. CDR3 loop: CASSRPTSGDYTGELFF. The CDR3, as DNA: TGCGCCAGCAGCCGACCTACATCGGGGGACTACACCGGGGAGCTGTTTTTT.

The CDR3 loop is CASSGGTSKLQRYEQYF. CDR3 nucleotide sequence: TGTGCCAGCAGCGGGGGGACTAGCAAACTACAACGTTACGAGCAGTACTTC. This rearrangement joins TRBV7-2 to TRBJ2-7, with TRBD2 matching 9 bases. With 5 bases clipped from V and 4 bases from J, the junction kept 15 bases outside the gene matches. CDR3 length equals 17 residues. Germline V gene lookup returns CDR1 SGHTA and CDR2 FQGNSA.